The entry below gives a single T cell receptor beta chain sequence along with its context. The data are from a study of CD8 T cells in ankylosing spondylitis. TCRdb analysed the 5' RACE reads with MiXCR anew, one entry per CDR3 protein. The sample comprises roughly 120,000 distinct CDR3 sequences, roughly 15% of which are singletons, and 2.5% to 3.5% rests with the top ten. Germline trimming cut 5 bases from V and 4 bases from J; bases unmatched to any gene: 8. Per the germline V gene, CDR1 is SGHAT and CDR2 is FQNNGV. The CDR3 has 15 amino acids. The sequenced sample was blood, either unsorted or a sorted T cell fraction (not recorded which). This receptor was taken from a female donor with ankylosing spondylitis or in good health (not recorded which). The V gene is TRBV11-2, the J gene TRBJ2-1; 7 bases align to TRBD2. The CDR3 bases are TGTGCCAGCAGCCGATTAAGCGGGAAATACAATGAGCAGTTCTTC. Amino acids: CASSRLSGKYNEQFF.